What follows describes a single T cell receptor beta chain. The data were taken from a study of blood T cell repertoires in COVID-19. Across the whole study: The United States, Italy and Spain were the sources of the acute and convalescent COVID-19 samples. T cells, B-cell-depleted T cells, or PBMCs supplied cDNA or gDNA.

Original analysis: Scientists estimated how many nucleated cells there were by amplifying reference gene primers. Data came from immunoSEQ multiplex PCR; TCRdb stores just in-frame clones and leaves some out. D and trimming come from the DNA, and the V and J calls and clone size come from that table. The table includes some 75,000 clones, approximately 90% detected once. CDR1 is LNHDA, CDR2 SQIVND, per germline (reference sequence). The CDR3 has 14 residues. V lost 10 bases to trimming and J lost 3 bases; unmatched junction nucleotides: 4. This TCR derives from a man in his 60s with acute or convalescent COVID-19. This chain connects TRBV19 to TRBJ1-6, with 9 nucleotides matching TRBD1. The sample comprised peripheral blood. This CDR3 is CATGDRVYNSPLHF. DNA for the CDR3: TGTGCCACCGGGGACAGGGTCTATAATTCACCCCTCCACTTT.